These 6 T cell receptor beta chains were all obtained from the same sample, sequenced in a study of T cell repertoires in cytomegalovirus infection. Which antigens these TCRs recognize remains unknown. Each CDR3 protein gets one entry after TCRdb re-called the reads with MiXCR. The table includes about 350,000 distinct CDR3 sequences, about 32% detected once. Sample: cultured PBMCs, taken from culture after CMV antigen stimulation. The receptor source for this set is a human donor in good health (CMV status not recorded). Some clones in this sample may be carry-over from other donors' samples.

This chain links TRBV6-4 with TRBJ2-1, with 7 bases fitting TRBD2. Germline CDR1 is MRHNA and CDR2 is SNTAGT. V trimming: 11 bases; J trimming: 10 bases; junction bases outside the gene matches: 17. This CDR3 has 14 amino acids. The CDR3 reads CASPWDYGRGEQFF. CDR3 nucleotides: TGTGCCTCGCCATGGGACTACGGTCGAGGGGAGCAGTTCTTC.

This clonotype was counted between two and nine times. This chain connects TRBV4-3 to TRBJ2-1; possible D gene TRBD2, 6 bases. Germline CDR1 and CDR2: LGHNA and YSLEER. This CDR3 spans 18 amino acids. The V and J ends lost 0 bases and 4 bases respectively, with 19 bases between them. The CDR3 bases are TGCGCCAGCAGCCAAGATCCCCCCGTGGCGGGAAATTACAATGAGCAGTTCTTC. Protein product: CASSQDPPVAGNYNEQFF.

This clonotype has at least ten counts. The CDR3 region has the DNA TGTGCCAGCAGGGTGGGGCAGGCCTCTGGGGCCAACGTCCTGACTTTC. Its protein product is CASRVGQASGANVLTF. V usage is TRBV7-2 and J usage is TRBJ2-6; TRBD1 is a possible D gene (5 bases). This CDR3 has 16 amino acids. CDR1 and CDR2 (germline): SGHTA, FQGNSA. The ends were cut back, 6 bases at V and 0 bases at J, with 12 bases in the middle.

This chain connects TRBV27 to TRBJ1-5; D is unresolved. V gave up 6 bases and J gave up 3 bases, with 9 bases separating them. CDR1 MNHEY and CDR2 SMNVEV come from the germline V gene (reference sequence). This CDR3 has 13 amino acids. CDR3 amino acids: CASRQTLNQPQHF. CDR3 DNA sequence: TGTGCCAGCAGACAGACCCTCAATCAGCCCCAGCATTTT.

Only one count was recorded for this clonotype. The rearrangement links TRBV30 to TRBJ2-1, with D perhaps matching TRBD2 (7 bases). V gave up 7 bases and J gave up 6 bases, with 19 bases separating them. Germline V gives CDR1 GTSNPN, CDR2 SVGIG (reference sequence). The CDR3 is 14 residues long. CDR3 sequence (DNA): TGTGCCTCCTCATCTAGCGGAGGGGGCAATGAGCAGTTCTTC. Protein: CASSSSGGGNEQFF.

This chain links TRBV10-3 with TRBJ2-1, with D perhaps TRBD2 (6 bases). The CDR3 is 15 residues long. The germline V gene has CDR1 ENHRY and CDR2 SYGVKD. V was trimmed by 4 bases and J by 0 bases, leaving 10 bases between them. The CDR3: CAISVGGGSYNEQFF. DNA of the CDR3: TGTGCCATCAGTGTCGGGGGAGGCTCCTACAATGAGCAGTTCTTC.